The clone carrying this TCR beta chain has more than one count but fewer than ten. Its specificity is unknown. This entry is derived from a study of radiotherapy plus CTLA-4 blockade in lung cancer. Whole-study findings and limits: In blood, tumor-derived TCR clones expanded after radiotherapy plus ipilimumab.

Clones were read by immunoSEQ multiplex PCR, and TCRdb kept only the in-frame ones, dropping some. The data contain about 82,000 clones, around 72% of them singletons. V dropped 6 bases and J dropped 4 bases, with 12 bases sitting between them. The CDR3 has 13 residues. Germline V gene lookup returns CDR1 SNHLY and CDR2 FYNNEI. The specimen was peripheral blood, collected from a patient treated with radiotherapy plus ipilimumab. The rearrangement uses TRBV2 and TRBJ1-2; maybe TRBD1 (5 bases). This clonotype originated in a human donor with non-small cell lung cancer that progressed on radiotherapy plus ipilimumab. The chain's CDR3 is CASSGGLGYGYTF. The CDR3 coding sequence is TGTGCCAGCAGCGGGGGTTTAGGCTATGGCTACACCTTC.